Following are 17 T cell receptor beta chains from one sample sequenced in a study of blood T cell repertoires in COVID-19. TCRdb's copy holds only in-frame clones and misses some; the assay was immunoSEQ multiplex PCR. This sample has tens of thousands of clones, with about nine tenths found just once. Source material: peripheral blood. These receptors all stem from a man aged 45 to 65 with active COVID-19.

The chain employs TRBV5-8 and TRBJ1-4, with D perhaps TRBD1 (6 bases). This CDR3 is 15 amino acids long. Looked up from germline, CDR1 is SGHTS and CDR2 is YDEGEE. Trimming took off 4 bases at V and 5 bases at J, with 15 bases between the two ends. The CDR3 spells CASSHRDTRNEKLFF. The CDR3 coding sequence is TGTGCCAGCAGCCACCGGGACACCCGCAATGAAAAACTGTTTTTT.

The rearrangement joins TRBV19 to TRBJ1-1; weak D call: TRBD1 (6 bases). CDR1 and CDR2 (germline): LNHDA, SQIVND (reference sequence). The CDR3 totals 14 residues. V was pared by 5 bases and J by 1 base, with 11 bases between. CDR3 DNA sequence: TGTGCCAGTAGTGGCAGGGGACGGAACACTGAAGCTTTCTTT. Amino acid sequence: CASSGRGRNTEAFF.

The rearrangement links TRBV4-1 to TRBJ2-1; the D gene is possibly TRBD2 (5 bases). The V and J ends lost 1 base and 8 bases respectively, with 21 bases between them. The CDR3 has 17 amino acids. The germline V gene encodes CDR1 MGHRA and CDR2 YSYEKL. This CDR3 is CASSQVPTEAPYDEQFF. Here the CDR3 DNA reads TGCGCCAGCAGCCAAGTCCCCACGGAGGCCCCGTACGATGAGCAGTTCTTC.

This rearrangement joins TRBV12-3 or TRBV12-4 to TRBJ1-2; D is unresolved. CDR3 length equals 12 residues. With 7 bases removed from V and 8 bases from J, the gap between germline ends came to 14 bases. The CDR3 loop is CASTRLVGGYTF. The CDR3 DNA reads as TGTGCCAGCACCCGGTTGGTCGGGGGCTACACCTTC.

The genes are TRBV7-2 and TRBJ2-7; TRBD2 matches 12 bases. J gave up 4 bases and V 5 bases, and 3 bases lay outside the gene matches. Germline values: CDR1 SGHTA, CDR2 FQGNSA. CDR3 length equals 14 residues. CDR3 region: CASSRGTSGYEQYF. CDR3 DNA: TGTGCCAGCAGCCGGGGGACTAGCGGGTACGAGCAGTACTTC.

The CDR3 nucleotides read TGTGCCATCAGTGAGTTCCAGCGAATAGATTCTGGAAACACCATATATTTT. This sequence encodes CAISEFQRIDSGNTIYF. The rearrangement links TRBV10-3 to TRBJ1-3; no clear D gene. The CDR3 has 17 residues. CDR1 and CDR2 (germline): ENHRY, SYGVKD. V lost 1 base and J 1 base, leaving 14 bases between the germline ends.

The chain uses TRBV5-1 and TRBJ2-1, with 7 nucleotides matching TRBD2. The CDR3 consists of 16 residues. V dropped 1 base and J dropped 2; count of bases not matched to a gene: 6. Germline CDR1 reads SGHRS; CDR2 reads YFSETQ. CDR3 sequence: CASSLSAGVTYNEQFF. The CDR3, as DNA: TGCGCCAGCAGCTTGAGCGCGGGGGTGACCTACAATGAGCAGTTCTTC.

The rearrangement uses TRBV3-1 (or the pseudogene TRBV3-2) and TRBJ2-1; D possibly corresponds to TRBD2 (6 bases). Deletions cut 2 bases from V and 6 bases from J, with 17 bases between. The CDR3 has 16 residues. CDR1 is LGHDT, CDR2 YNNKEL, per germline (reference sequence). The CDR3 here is CASSQSPGVSRNEQFF. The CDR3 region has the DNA TGTGCCAGCAGCCAAAGTCCGGGAGTCTCTCGCAATGAGCAGTTCTTC.

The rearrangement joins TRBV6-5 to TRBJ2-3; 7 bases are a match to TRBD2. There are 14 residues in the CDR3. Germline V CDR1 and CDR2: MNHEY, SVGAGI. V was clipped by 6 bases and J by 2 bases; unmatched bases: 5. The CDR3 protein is CASSPGTITDTQYF. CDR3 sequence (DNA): TGTGCCAGCAGCCCCGGGACTATCACAGATACGCAGTATTTT.

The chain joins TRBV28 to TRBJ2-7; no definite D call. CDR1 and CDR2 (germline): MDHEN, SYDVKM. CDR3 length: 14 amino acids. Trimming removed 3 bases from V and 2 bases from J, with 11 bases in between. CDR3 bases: TGTGCCAGCAGTTTCCCCCAAAAAACCTACGAGCAGTACTTC. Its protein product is CASSFPQKTYEQYF.

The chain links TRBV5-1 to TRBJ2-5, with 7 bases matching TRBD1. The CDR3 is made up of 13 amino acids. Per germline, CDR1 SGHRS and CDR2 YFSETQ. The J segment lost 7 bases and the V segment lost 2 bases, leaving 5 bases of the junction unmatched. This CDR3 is CASSFDREGTQYF. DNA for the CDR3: TGCGCCAGCAGCTTCGACAGGGAAGGGACCCAGTACTTC. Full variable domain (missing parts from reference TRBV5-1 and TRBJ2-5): KAGVTQTPRYLIKTRGQQVTLSCSPISGHRSVSWYQQTPGQGLQFLFEYFSETQRNKGNFPGRFSGRQFSNSRSEMNVSTLELGDSALYLCASSFDREGTQYFGPGTRLLVL.

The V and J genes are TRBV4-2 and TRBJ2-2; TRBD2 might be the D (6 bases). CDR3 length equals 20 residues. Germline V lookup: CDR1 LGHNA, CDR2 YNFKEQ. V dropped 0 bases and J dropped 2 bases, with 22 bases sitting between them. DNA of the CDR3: TGTGCCAGCAGCCAAGATTTCCCCCGGGACTCGGAAGGAAACACCGGGGAGCTGTTTTTT. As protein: CASSQDFPRDSEGNTGELFF.

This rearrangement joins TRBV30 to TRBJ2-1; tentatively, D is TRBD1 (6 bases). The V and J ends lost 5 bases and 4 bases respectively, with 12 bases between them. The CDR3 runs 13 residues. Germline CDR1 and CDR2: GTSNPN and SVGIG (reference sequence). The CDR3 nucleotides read TGTGCCTGGCGGGGACATCAATACAATGAGCAGTTCTTC. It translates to CAWRGHQYNEQFF.

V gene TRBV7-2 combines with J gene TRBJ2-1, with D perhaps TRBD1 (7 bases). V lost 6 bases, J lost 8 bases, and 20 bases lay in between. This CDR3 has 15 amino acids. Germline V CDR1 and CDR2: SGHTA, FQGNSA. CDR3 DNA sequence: TGTGCCAGCAGTCCCCAGGGGGGCGGATTCCATGAGCAGTTCTTC. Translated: CASSPQGGGFHEQFF.

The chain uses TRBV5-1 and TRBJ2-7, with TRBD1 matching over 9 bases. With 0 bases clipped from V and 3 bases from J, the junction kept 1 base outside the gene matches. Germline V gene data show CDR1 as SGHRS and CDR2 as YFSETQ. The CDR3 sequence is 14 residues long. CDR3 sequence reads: CASSLGGQGYEQYF. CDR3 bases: TGCGCCAGCAGCTTGGGGGGACAGGGCTACGAGCAGTACTTC.

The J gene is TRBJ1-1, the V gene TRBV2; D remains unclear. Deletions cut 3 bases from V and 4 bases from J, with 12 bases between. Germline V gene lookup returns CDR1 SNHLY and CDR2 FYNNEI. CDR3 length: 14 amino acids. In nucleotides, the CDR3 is TGTGCCAGCAGTGAGGTAGGCAGAGGCACTGAAGCTTTCTTT. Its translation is CASSEVGRGTEAFF. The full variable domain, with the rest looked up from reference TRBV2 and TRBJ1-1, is EPEVTQTPSHQVTQMGQEVILRCVPISNHLYFYWYRQILGQKVEFLVSFYNNEISEKSEIFDDQFSVERPDGSNFTLKIRSTKLEDSAMYFCASSEVGRGTEAFFGQGTRLTVV.

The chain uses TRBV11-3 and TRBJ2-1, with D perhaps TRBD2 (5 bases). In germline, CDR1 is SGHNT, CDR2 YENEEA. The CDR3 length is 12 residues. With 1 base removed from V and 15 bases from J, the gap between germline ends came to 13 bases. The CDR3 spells CASSLGEGRAFF. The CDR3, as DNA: TGTGCCAGCAGCTTAGGAGAGGGTCGGGCGTTCTTC.